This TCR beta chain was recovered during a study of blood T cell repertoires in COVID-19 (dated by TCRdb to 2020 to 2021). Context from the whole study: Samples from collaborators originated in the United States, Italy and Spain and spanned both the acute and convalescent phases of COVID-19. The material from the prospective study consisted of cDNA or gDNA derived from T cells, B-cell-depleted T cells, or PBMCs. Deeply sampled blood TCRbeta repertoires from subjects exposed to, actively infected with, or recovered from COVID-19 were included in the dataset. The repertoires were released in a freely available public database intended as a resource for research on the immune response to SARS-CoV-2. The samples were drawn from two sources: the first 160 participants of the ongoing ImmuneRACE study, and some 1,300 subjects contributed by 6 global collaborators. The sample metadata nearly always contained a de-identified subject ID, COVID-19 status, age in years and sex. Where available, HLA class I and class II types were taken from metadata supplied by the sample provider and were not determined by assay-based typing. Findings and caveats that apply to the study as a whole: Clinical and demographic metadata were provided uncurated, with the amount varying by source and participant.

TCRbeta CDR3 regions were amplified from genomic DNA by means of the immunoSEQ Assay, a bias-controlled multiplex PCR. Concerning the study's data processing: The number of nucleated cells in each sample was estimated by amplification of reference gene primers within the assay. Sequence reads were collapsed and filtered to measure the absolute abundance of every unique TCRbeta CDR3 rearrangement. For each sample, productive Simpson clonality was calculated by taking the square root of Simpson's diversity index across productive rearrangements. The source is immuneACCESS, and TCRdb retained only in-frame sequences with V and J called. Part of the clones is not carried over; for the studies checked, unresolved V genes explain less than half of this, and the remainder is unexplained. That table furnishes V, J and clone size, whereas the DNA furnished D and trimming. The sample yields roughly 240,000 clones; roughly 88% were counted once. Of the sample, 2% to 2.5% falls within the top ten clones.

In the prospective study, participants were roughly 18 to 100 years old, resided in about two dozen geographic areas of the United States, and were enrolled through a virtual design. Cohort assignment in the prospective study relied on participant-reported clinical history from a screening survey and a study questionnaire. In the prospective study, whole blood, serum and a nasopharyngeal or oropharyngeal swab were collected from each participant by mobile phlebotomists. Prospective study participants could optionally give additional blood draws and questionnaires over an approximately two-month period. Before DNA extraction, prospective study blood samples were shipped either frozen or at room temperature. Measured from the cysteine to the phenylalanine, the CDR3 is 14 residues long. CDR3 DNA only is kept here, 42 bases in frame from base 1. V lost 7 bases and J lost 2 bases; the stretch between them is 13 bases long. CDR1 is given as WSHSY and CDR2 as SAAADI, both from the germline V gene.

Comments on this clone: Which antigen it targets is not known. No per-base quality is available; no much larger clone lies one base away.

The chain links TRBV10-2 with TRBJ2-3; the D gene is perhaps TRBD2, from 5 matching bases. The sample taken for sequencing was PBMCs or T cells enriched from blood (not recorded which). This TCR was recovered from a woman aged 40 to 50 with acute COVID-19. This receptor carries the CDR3 CASTQARATDTQYF. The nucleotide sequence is TGCGCCAGCACCCAGGCGAGGGCCACAGATACGCAGTATTTT.